The 30 T cell receptor beta chains below all came from one sample that was sequenced in a study of metastatic and nonmetastatic thyroid tumors. TCRdb reanalyzed the PCR reads via MiXCR. The sample includes around 8,400 clones, around 40% seen only once; the top ten take 33%. Not a single patient had been given any form of treatment at any point before undergoing thyroid surgery. The sequenced sample consisted of tumor tissue. These receptors originate from a male donor with papillary thyroid cancer or a benign thyroid nodule (not recorded which). Some clones in this sample may be carry-over from other donors' samples.

This chain joins TRBV13 and TRBJ1-6; D not resolved. Trimming removed 5 bases at V and 6 bases at J, with 5 bases between. Germline CDR1 reads PRHDT; CDR2 reads FYEKMQ (reference sequence). The CDR3 covers 12 residues. The CDR3 spells CASSESNSPLHF. The CDR3 nucleotides read TGTGCCAGCAGCGAGAGTAATTCACCCCTCCACTTT.

The J gene is TRBJ1-2, the V gene TRBV9; TRBD1 matches at 9 bases. Germline CDR1 SGDLS, CDR2 YYNGEE. The CDR3 runs 14 residues. V shed 0 bases, J shed 8 bases, and the junction held 5 bases outside the gene matches. As DNA, the CDR3 is TGTGCCAGCAGCGTAGGGGACAGGGTAGAAGGCTACACCTTC. Translation gives CASSVGDRVEGYTF.

The J gene is TRBJ2-3, the V gene TRBV18; 7 bases are shared with TRBD2. This CDR3 comprises 15 residues. Losses at the gene ends were 4 bases for V and 3 bases for J; bases not matched to a gene: 7. Germline V gene sequence: CDR1 KGHSH, CDR2 LQKENI. The CDR3 is CASSQGVLATDTQYF. The DNA for the CDR3 is TGTGCCAGCTCACAGGGAGTACTAGCGACAGATACGCAGTATTTT.

A single count supports this clone. The V gene is TRBV20-1, the J gene TRBJ2-1; weak D call: TRBD2 (6 bases). V lost 0 bases and J 3 bases, leaving 15 bases between the germline ends. Germline CDR1 reads DFQATT; CDR2 reads SNEGSKA (reference sequence). The CDR3 covers 16 residues. This chain's CDR3 is CSARDPPPGDYNEQFF. CDR3 nucleotide sequence: TGCAGTGCTAGAGACCCCCCGCCGGGGGACTACAATGAGCAGTTCTTC.

This rearrangement joins TRBV5-1 to TRBJ2-3; D unresolved. The germline V gene encodes CDR1 SGHRS and CDR2 YFSETQ. The CDR3 is 12 residues long. Trimming cost V 5 bases and J 2 bases, with 6 bases left between them. The CDR3 coding sequence is TGCGCCAGCAGGTATTCCACAGATACGCAGTATTTT. Its translation: CASRYSTDTQYF.

This clone has a handful of counts. The chain combines TRBV7-3 with TRBJ1-1; D gene ambiguous. V lost 2 bases and J 0 bases, leaving 13 bases between the germline ends. Germline V gene sequence: CDR1 SGHTA, CDR2 FQGTGA. This CDR3 is built from 16 residues. The CDR3 loop reads CASSLAPSGMNTEAFF. In nucleotides, the CDR3 is TGTGCCAGCAGCTTAGCCCCCTCCGGGATGAACACTGAAGCTTTCTTT.

This clone is judged medium-sized. The chain uses TRBV30 and TRBJ2-2, with 8 bases aligning to TRBD2. The V gene's germline CDR1 is GTSNPN and CDR2 SVGIG (reference sequence). V dropped 1 base and J dropped 5; count of bases not matched to a gene: 9. The CDR3 sequence is 16 residues long. The CDR3 loop reads CAWSGESGSNTGELFF. In DNA form, the CDR3 reads TGTGCCTGGAGTGGGGAGAGCGGGAGTAATACCGGGGAGCTGTTTTTT.

The CDR3 spells CSASARVEVGVYSYEQYF. In nucleotides, the CDR3 is TGCAGTGCTAGCGCTCGCGTAGAGGTCGGGGTCTACTCCTACGAGCAGTACTTC. The chain is built from TRBV20-1 and TRBJ2-7; possible D gene TRBD2, 5 bases. V dropped 3 bases and J dropped 0 bases, with 24 bases sitting between them. CDR1 DFQATT and CDR2 SNEGSKA come from the germline V gene (reference sequence). CDR3 size: 18 residues.

By proportion, this clone is medium-sized (0.01 to 0.1%). V usage is TRBV6-2 or TRBV6-3 and J usage is TRBJ2-7; the D gene is possibly TRBD2 (6 bases). Per germline, CDR1 MNHEY and CDR2 SVGEGT. CDR3 length: 14 amino acids. Trimming took 0 bases from V and 3 from J, leaving 9 bases between them. The CDR3 coding sequence is TGTGCCAGCAGTTACTCGAACGGGGGCTACGAGCAGTACTTC. It translates to CASSYSNGGYEQYF.

This clone is large by share. The V call is TRBV7-3, the J call TRBJ2-3; D is perhaps TRBD1 (5 bases). There are 15 residues in the CDR3. Germline lookup yields CDR1 SGHTA and CDR2 FQGTGA. V was cut by 1 base and J by 6 bases, with 14 bases left in between. The CDR3 protein is CASSLRQGTSDTQYF. CDR3 bases: TGTGCCAGCAGCTTAAGGCAGGGAACATCGGATACGCAGTATTTT.

A word on this clone: A read error may produce the germline difference seen at one junction end. The rearrangement uses TRBV24-1 and TRBJ2-7; D is unclear. Germline-derived CDR1 and CDR2 are KGHDR and SFDVKD. CDR3 size: 10 residues. The CDR3: CATTVVIPYF. CDR3 DNA: TGTGCCACCACGGTGGTCATCCCTTATTTC.

This clone was counted between two and nine times. The V gene is TRBV27, the J gene TRBJ1-1; no firm D call. Trimming took 3 bases from V and 4 from J, leaving 3 bases between them. The length of the CDR3 is 11 residues. Germline loops: CDR1 MNHEY, CDR2 SMNVEV (reference sequence). For the CDR3, the DNA is TGTGCCAGCAGTTTCCTCACTGAAGCTTTCTTT. Protein: CASSFLTEAFF.

In the case of this clone: One end of the junction fails to match germline, which may point to a read error. The chain joins TRBV20-1 to TRBJ1-5; D not certain. The CDR3 has 16 residues. Germline loops: CDR1 DFQATT, CDR2 SNEGSKA (reference sequence). CDR3 nucleotide sequence: TGCAGGGCTAGCAGCCCGACATTTTATAGCAATGAGCCCAAGCATTTT. It specifies CRASSPTFYSNEPKHF.

This chain connects TRBV12-3 or TRBV12-4 to TRBJ2-7; weak D call: TRBD1 (6 bases). The CDR3 totals 13 residues. Trimming cost V 8 bases and J 0 bases, with 11 bases left between them. The CDR3 reads CASSWTDSYEQYF. CDR3 nucleotides: TGTGCCAGCTCCTGGACAGACTCCTACGAGCAGTACTTC.

Regarding this clone: The sample has other DNA sequences that encode this CDR3 too. CDR3 DNA sequence: TGTGCCAGCAGCACCTATCGTCGTGCTGGAGGGCCGAACGAGCAGTACTTC. Protein sequence: CASSTYRRAGGPNEQYF. The chain couples TRBV11-1 to TRBJ2-7; possibly TRBD2 for D (6 bases). CDR1 is SGHAT, CDR2 FQDESV, per germline (reference sequence). Trimming shortened V by 5 bases and J by 5 bases, and 25 bases separated the two germline ends. The CDR3 runs to 17 residues.

V usage is TRBV27 and J usage is TRBJ2-7; D gene ambiguous. The CDR3 sequence is 14 residues long. Germline assignment: CDR1 MNHEY and CDR2 SMNVEV (reference sequence). V lost 6 bases and J 0 bases, leaving 12 bases between the germline ends. The CDR3 is CASRPYETSYEQYF. The CDR3 DNA follows: TGTGCCAGCAGACCCTATGAGACCTCCTACGAGCAGTACTTC.

As regards this clone: An end of the junction differs from the germline gene, which may be a read error. The CDR3 DNA sequence: TGTTCCAGCAGTTTATCGGCTAGCTGGCATTTT. Its translation: CSSSLSASWHF. The chain joins TRBV28 to TRBJ1-5; D not resolved. The CDR3 totals 11 residues. The germline gives CDR1 MDHEN, CDR2 SYDVKM. The entire variable domain, with the rest obtained from reference TRBV28 and TRBJ1-5, is as follows: DVKVTQSSRYLVKRTGEKVFLECVQDMDHENMFWYRQDPGLGLRLIYFSYDVKMKEKGDIPEGYSVSREKKERFSLILESASTNQTSMYLCSSSLSASWHFGDGTRLSIL.

The genes are TRBV10-3 and TRBJ2-7; 7 bases agree with TRBD1. J lost 2 bases, V lost 8 bases, and 6 bases had no gene match. The CDR3 is made up of 13 amino acids. Per the germline V gene, CDR1 is ENHRY and CDR2 is SYGVKD. This CDR3 is CAISSQGAYEQYF. As DNA, the CDR3 is TGTGCCATCTCCAGCCAGGGGGCCTACGAGCAGTACTTC.

The rearrangement uses TRBV6-1 and TRBJ1-6; 9 bases line up with TRBD1. The CDR3 covers 15 residues. The J segment lost 7 bases and the V segment lost 3 bases, leaving 4 bases of the junction unmatched. Germline-derived CDR1 and CDR2 are MNHNS and SASEGT. The CDR3 is CASSDGTGNNSPLHF. CDR3 bases: TGTGCCAGCAGTGACGGGACAGGGAACAATTCACCCCTCCACTTT.

This chain links TRBV6-2 or TRBV6-3 with TRBJ1-1, with a possible D match to TRBD1 (5 bases). Trimming took 2 bases from V and 0 from J, leaving 10 bases between them. CDR1 is MNHEY and CDR2 is SVGEGT in the germline V gene. The CDR3 is made up of 15 amino acids. CDR3 sequence: CASSYPGALNTEAFF. The CDR3 nucleotides are TGTGCCAGCAGTTACCCCGGGGCACTGAACACTGAAGCTTTCTTT.

This clone was seen only once. The chain combines TRBV20-1 with TRBJ2-7; 7 bases agree with TRBD1. The germline V gene has CDR1 DFQATT and CDR2 SNEGSKA (reference sequence). The CDR3 contains 15 residues. Trimming cost V 2 bases and J 3 bases; bases outside gene matches: 10. The CDR3 is CSARKPEGQFYEQYF. For the CDR3, the DNA is TGCAGTGCTAGAAAGCCCGAGGGACAGTTCTACGAGCAGTACTTC.

V usage is TRBV4-1 and J usage is TRBJ1-2; 10 bases align to TRBD1. The germline V gene has CDR1 MGHRA and CDR2 YSYEKL. The CDR3 covers 16 residues. J lost 6 bases, V lost 4 bases, and 11 bases had no gene match. In nucleotides, the CDR3 is TGCGCCAGCAGCCGACAGGAGACAGGGGGCGGGCATGGCTACACCTTC. Protein sequence: CASSRQETGGGHGYTF.

This clone has ten or more counts. Being one base from a much bigger clone, this may be a read error. In DNA form, the CDR3 reads TGCTCCAGCAGCTTGTACCCAGTAGGGACAGGGGCGGCAGATACGCAGTATTTT. Residues: CSSSLYPVGTGAADTQYF. The chain combines TRBV5-1 with TRBJ2-3; 10 positions match TRBD1. Germline lookup yields CDR1 SGHRS and CDR2 YFSETQ. The CDR3 length is 18 residues.

This clone has just a few counts. The chain recombines TRBV4-2 with TRBJ1-3; D may be TRBD1 (5 bases). Germline V lookup: CDR1 LGHNA, CDR2 YNFKEQ. The CDR3 length is 13 residues. V was pared by 8 bases and J by 2 bases, with 10 bases between. CDR3 DNA: TGTGCCAGCGGGGGTGAGGCTGGAAACACCATATATTTT. It is translated as CASGGEAGNTIYF.

Details on this clone: Relative to the germline gene, one junction end is altered; a read error may explain this. V usage is TRBV7-2 and J usage is TRBJ2-7, with 8 bases lining up with TRBD1. Germline CDR1 reads SGHTA; CDR2 reads FQGNSA. The CDR3 length is 15 residues. DNA for the CDR3: TGTTCCAGCAGCCAGCGGCCGACAGGGGCCTACGAGCAGTACTTC. Protein product: CSSSQRPTGAYEQYF.

This clone came up a few times. The chain recombines TRBV6-2 or TRBV6-3 with TRBJ2-7, with a tentative D call TRBD2 (6 bases). V shed 7 bases and J shed 7 bases, with 23 bases lying between them. This CDR3 contains 15 residues. CDR1 and CDR2 from the germline V gene are MNHEY and SVGEGT. The CDR3 DNA follows: TGTGCCAGCATTTTCGGACTATCGGGATCGGAAGAGCAGTACTTC. It translates to CASIFGLSGSEEQYF.

The V gene is TRBV9, the J gene TRBJ2-2, with D possibly TRBD2 on 6 matching bases. The CDR3 totals 16 residues. V lost 7 bases and J 4 bases, leaving 20 bases between the germline ends. Germline CDR1 reads SGDLS; CDR2 reads YYNGEE. The CDR3 nucleotides read TGTGCCAGCTCCCCAGGCCGGGCAGCGGGCACCGGGGAGCTGTTTTTT. Translated, it gives CASSPGRAAGTGELFF. The complete variable domain, with remaining parts taken from reference TRBV9 and TRBJ2-2, reads DSGVTQTPKHLITATGQRVTLRCSPRSGDLSVYWYQQSLDQGLQFLIQYYNGEERAKGNILERFSAQQFPDLHSELNLSSLELGDSALYFCASSPGRAAGTGELFFGEGSRLTVL.

About this clone itself: Sequence at one end of the junction differs from germline and may be a read error. The chain joins TRBV7-3 to TRBJ2-2, with D perhaps assigned TRBD1 or TRBD2 (6 bases each). Germline loops: CDR1 SGHTA, CDR2 FQGTGA. The CDR3 is 15 residues long. CDR3 protein: CVSSRGGGTVGELFF. The CDR3 bases are TGTGTCAGCAGCCGCGGAGGGGGAACAGTCGGGGAGCTGTTTTTT.

This clone was picked up a small number of times. V usage is TRBV28 and J usage is TRBJ2-7, with a possible D match to TRBD2 (5 bases). V was trimmed by 0 bases and J by 4 bases, leaving 7 bases between them. Germline assignment: CDR1 MDHEN and CDR2 SYDVKM. The CDR3 sequence is 13 residues long. The CDR3 region is CASSLWGGYEQYF. Written as DNA, the CDR3 is TGTGCCAGCAGTTTATGGGGCGGGTACGAGCAGTACTTC.

The chain employs TRBV5-1 and TRBJ2-7; D may be TRBD1 or TRBD2 (6 bases each). V was pared by 6 bases and J by 4 bases, with 20 bases between. Germline lookup yields CDR1 SGHRS and CDR2 YFSETQ. The CDR3 length is 15 residues. The CDR3 region is CASISGEQGFYEQYF. Written as DNA, the CDR3 is TGCGCCAGCATCTCGGGGGAACAGGGTTTTTACGAGCAGTACTTC.